This passage covers 30 T cell receptor beta chains from one sample sequenced in a study of blood T cell repertoires in COVID-19. Repertoires were generated with immunoSEQ multiplex PCR, while TCRdb's copy carries only in-frame clones and drops some. The sample records around 190,000 clones, 88% being singletons. Material for sequencing was peripheral blood. The receptors originated from a man aged 18 to 29 with active or convalescent COVID-19.

The rearrangement joins TRBV6-5 to TRBJ2-7; D possibly corresponds to TRBD1 (6 bases). This CDR3 contains 14 residues. CDR1 and CDR2 from the germline V gene are MNHEY and SVGAGI. Trimming pared 5 bases from V and 3 bases from J, leaving 14 bases between. The CDR3 DNA follows: TGTGCCAGCAGTCCCTCGAGGGGGAGCTACGAGCAGTACTTC. It is translated as CASSPSRGSYEQYF.

This clone was counted only a few times. This chain links TRBV11-2 with TRBJ1-6, with 7 bases that match TRBD1. The length of the CDR3 is 15 residues. The germline V gene encodes CDR1 SGHAT and CDR2 FQNNGV. V lost 6 bases, J lost 5 bases, and 7 bases stayed unmatched. The CDR3 DNA sequence: TGTGCCAGCAGTATCCAAGGGACAGATAATTCACCCCTCCACTTT. It codes for CASSIQGTDNSPLHF.

V usage is TRBV7-2 and J usage is TRBJ1-1; D unclear. CDR3 length: 15 amino acids. The germline V and J ends were trimmed by 4 bases and 4 bases, with 16 bases remaining between them. Looked up from germline, CDR1 is SGHTA and CDR2 is FQGNSA. CDR3 amino acids: CASSSRVGEGTEAFF. For the CDR3, the DNA is TGTGCCAGCAGCTCCCGAGTCGGGGAAGGCACTGAAGCTTTCTTT.

The J gene is TRBJ2-1, the V gene TRBV6-5, with D perhaps TRBD1 (6 bases). Per germline, CDR1 MNHEY and CDR2 SVGAGI. Trimming stripped 10 bases from V and 1 base from J, with 17 bases between. CDR3 length: 15 residues. For the CDR3, the DNA is TGTGCCACCCGGATATCGACAGGATCCTACAATGAGCAGTTCTTC. Amino acids: CATRISTGSYNEQFF.

The chain links TRBV12-5 to TRBJ2-2; D gene uncertain. CDR1 is LGHNT, CDR2 FRNRAP, per germline. The CDR3 covers 14 residues. V was pared by 3 bases and J by 5 bases, with 10 bases between. Here the CDR3 reads CASGFNEDTGELFF. In DNA, the CDR3 is TGTGCTAGTGGTTTTAATGAGGATACCGGGGAGCTGTTTTTT.

The rearrangement joins TRBV6-1 to TRBJ1-1, with D maybe TRBD1 (5 bases). Germline V gene data show CDR1 as MNHNS and CDR2 as SASEGT. The CDR3 has 16 residues. Trimming removed 1 base at V and 4 bases at J, with 16 bases between. CDR3 in amino acids: CASSEGWGVASTEAFF. CDR3 sequence (DNA): TGTGCCAGCAGTGAAGGGTGGGGGGTTGCGAGCACTGAAGCTTTCTTT.

Here the CDR3 reads CASSRVQGAYNEQFF. In DNA, the CDR3 is TGTGCCAGCAGTCGGGTCCAGGGGGCATACAATGAGCAGTTCTTC. The chain has TRBV28 and TRBJ2-1; 8 bases align to TRBD1. This CDR3 spans 15 amino acids. V gave up 5 bases and J gave up 4 bases; unmatched junction bases: 7. Germline V CDR1 and CDR2: MDHEN, SYDVKM.

CDR3 protein: CASSQLTGGLAYEQYF. In nucleotides, the CDR3 is TGTGCCAGCAGCCAATTAACGGGAGGGTTGGCCTACGAGCAGTACTTC. This chain uses TRBV28 with TRBJ2-7; 8 nucleotides agree with TRBD2. The germline V gene has CDR1 MDHEN and CDR2 SYDVKM. V shed 6 bases, J shed 2 bases, and the junction held 12 bases outside the gene matches. The CDR3 has 16 amino acids.

The chain employs TRBV7-2 and TRBJ1-3, with D tentatively TRBD1 (6 bases). In germline, CDR1 is SGHTA, CDR2 FQGNSA. V shed 5 bases and J shed 0 bases, with 17 bases lying between them. The CDR3 consists of 17 residues. CDR3 in amino acids: CASSLSGGYSSGNTIYF. CDR3 nucleotides: TGTGCCAGCAGCCTATCGGGGGGCTACAGCTCTGGAAACACCATATATTTT.

V and J are TRBV9 and TRBJ1-2, with D unclear. Trimming cost V 0 bases and J 8 bases, with 11 bases left between them. Germline values: CDR1 SGDLS, CDR2 YYNGEE. The CDR3 loop spans 13 amino acids. The CDR3 sequence is CASSVGPSRGYTF. For the CDR3, the DNA is TGTGCCAGCAGCGTAGGTCCCTCCCGGGGCTACACCTTC.

J is TRBJ1-6 and V is TRBV6-5; D is unclear. The CDR3 is made up of 16 amino acids. The V gene lost 2 bases and the J gene lost 4 bases, with 12 bases spanning the gap. Germline lookup yields CDR1 MNHEY and CDR2 SVGAGI. The CDR3 DNA reads as TGTGCCAGCAGTTACAACCGCTATTCTTATAATTCACCCCTCCACTTT. Protein sequence: CASSYNRYSYNSPLHF.

A remark on this clone: The sample holds other DNA sequences that translate to the same CDR3. The chain joins TRBV28 to TRBJ1-2, with 10 bases fitting TRBD1. Germline lookup yields CDR1 MDHEN and CDR2 SYDVKM. Trimming removed 6 bases from V and 8 bases from J; junction bases left unmatched: 6. The CDR3 has 13 residues. CDR3 amino acids: CASRRQGAGGYTF. CDR3 coding DNA: TGTGCCAGCAGGAGACAGGGGGCGGGAGGCTACACCTTC.

This clone was seen a handful of times. J is TRBJ1-4 and V is TRBV6-1; unclear D gene. Germline V lookup: CDR1 MNHNS, CDR2 SASEGT. Trimming removed 0 bases from V and 5 bases from J, with 16 bases in between. This CDR3 region has 17 residues. For the CDR3, the DNA is TGTGCCAGCAGTGAAGCGTACTCTATCGGGGAAAATGAAAAACTGTTTTTT. Its protein product is CASSEAYSIGENEKLFF.

The chain's CDR3 is CASTHAAAGQVNYGYTF. CDR3 DNA: TGCGCCAGCACACACGCCGCAGCGGGACAGGTCAACTATGGCTACACCTTC. The genes are TRBV5-1 and TRBJ1-2; TRBD1 agrees at 8 bases. Germline V CDR1 and CDR2: SGHRS, YFSETQ. There are 17 residues in the CDR3. J lost 2 bases, V lost 6 bases, and 15 bases had no gene match.

This chain joins TRBV14 and TRBJ1-4, with 7 bases identical to TRBD1. Germline V lookup: CDR1 SGHDN, CDR2 FVKESK. The CDR3 totals 14 residues. The ends lost 5 bases at V and 7 bases at J; junction bases unmatched: 7. The chain's CDR3 is CASSAQGLGEKLFF. The CDR3 coding sequence is TGTGCCAGCAGCGCACAGGGGTTGGGTGAAAAACTGTTTTTT.

In this sample, this clone turned up once. The chain joins TRBV12-5 to TRBJ1-1; 8 nucleotides agree with TRBD1. Losses at the gene ends were 6 bases for V and 1 base for J; bases not matched to a gene: 16. Germline lookup yields CDR1 LGHNT and CDR2 FRNRAP. The CDR3 totals 18 residues. CDR3 amino acids: CASGLPGQERTTNTEAFF. CDR3 in DNA: TGTGCTAGTGGCCTGCCGGGACAGGAGAGAACAACGAACACTGAAGCTTTCTTT.

V usage is TRBV30 and J usage is TRBJ2-2, with a possible D match to TRBD2 (5 bases). The CDR3 spans 14 residues. V lost 0 bases to trimming and J lost 4 bases, with 9 bases between them. Germline loops: CDR1 GTSNPN, CDR2 SVGIG (reference sequence). CDR3 in amino acids: CAWSVSRGTGELFF. DNA for the CDR3: TGTGCCTGGAGTGTAAGCCGGGGCACCGGGGAGCTGTTTTTT. Looking up the rest from reference TRBV30 and TRBJ2-2 gives the full variable domain: SQTIHQWPATLVQPVGSPLSLECTVEGTSNPNLYWYRQAAGRGLQLLFYSVGIGQISSEVPQNLSASRPQDRQFILSSKKLLLSDSGFYLCAWSVSRGTGELFFGEGSRLTVL.

The chain carries TRBV7-9 and TRBJ1-2; D is unresolved. The CDR3 is 14 amino acids. V lost 5 bases, J lost 6 bases, and 16 bases lay in between. Germline CDR1 is SEHNR and CDR2 is FQNEAQ (reference sequence). This CDR3 is CASSIGPRSDGYTF. CDR3 DNA: TGTGCCAGCAGCATAGGACCCCGGAGTGATGGCTACACCTTC.

The chain couples TRBV7-2 to TRBJ1-5, with 7 bases matching TRBD1. The germline V gene has CDR1 SGHTA and CDR2 FQGNSA. The CDR3 contains 15 residues. With V trimmed by 5 bases and J by 0 bases, 4 bases remained unmatched. The CDR3 is CASSLQGVSNQPQHF. CDR3 DNA: TGTGCCAGCAGCCTCCAGGGGGTTAGCAATCAGCCCCAGCATTTT.

The V gene is TRBV7-9, the J gene TRBJ1-2, with 7 bases lining up with TRBD1. CDR1 and CDR2 (germline): SEHNR, FQNEAQ (reference sequence). Trimming removed 11 bases from V and 3 bases from J; junction bases left unmatched: 9. The CDR3 is 13 amino acids. The CDR3 reads CAVDRENYYGYTF. The CDR3 region has the DNA TGTGCCGTCGACAGGGAGAACTACTATGGCTACACCTTC.

The gene calls are TRBV6-5 and TRBJ1-1; 8 positions agree with TRBD1. The germline gives CDR1 MNHEY, CDR2 SVGAGI. The CDR3 extends over 13 amino acids. V lost 6 bases and J lost 3; bases outside the gene matches: 3. The CDR3, as DNA: TGTGCCAGCAGCAGACAGGGGCACACTGAAGCTTTCTTT. Translation gives CASSRQGHTEAFF.

The V and J genes are TRBV5-1 and TRBJ1-6; D is possibly TRBD1 (6 bases). Germline values: CDR1 SGHRS, CDR2 YFSETQ. This CDR3 is 17 amino acids long. Deletions cut 2 bases from V and 3 bases from J, with 15 bases between. The CDR3 nucleotides read TGCGCCAGCAGCTTAGGACAGTCGCGGGTCTATAATTCACCCCTCCACTTT. It encodes CASSLGQSRVYNSPLHF.

The rearrangement uses TRBV5-1 and TRBJ1-1; no definite D call. The V end lost 4 bases, the J end lost 4 bases, and 11 bases lay between the germline ends. This CDR3 has 13 residues. Germline V gene data show CDR1 as SGHRS and CDR2 as YFSETQ. Here the CDR3 reads CASSTGEATEAFF. The CDR3 nucleotides are TGCGCCAGCAGCACTGGCGAGGCCACTGAAGCTTTCTTT.

This rearrangement joins TRBV6-5 to TRBJ2-5, with 14 bases that match TRBD2. From germline, CDR1 is MNHEY and CDR2 SVGAGI. With 11 bases clipped from V and 4 bases from J, the junction kept 6 bases outside the gene matches. The CDR3 length is 14 residues. DNA for the CDR3: TGTGCCGCGGGGACTAGCGGGAGTCGAGAGACCCAGTACTTC. This codes for CAAGTSGSRETQYF.

The genes are TRBV9 and TRBJ2-1; D is perhaps TRBD1 (6 bases). Trimming took off 4 bases at V and 8 bases at J, with 10 bases between the two ends. Germline V gives CDR1 SGDLS, CDR2 YYNGEE. This CDR3 is 12 amino acids long. The CDR3 sequence is CASSPQGYEQFF. In DNA form, the CDR3 reads TGTGCCAGCAGCCCCCAGGGGTATGAGCAGTTCTTC.

This clone has more than one count but fewer than ten. This rearrangement joins TRBV4-2 to TRBJ2-7; 10 positions agree with TRBD2. Trimming cost V 4 bases and J 1 base; bases outside gene matches: 4. Germline V gene lookup returns CDR1 LGHNA and CDR2 YNFKEQ. CDR3 length: 15 amino acids. The CDR3 region has the DNA TGTGCCAGCAGCCGCGGACTAGCGGCTTCCTACGAGCAGTACTTC. It translates to CASSRGLAASYEQYF.

The table lists this clone with a few counts. V usage is TRBV5-6 and J usage is TRBJ2-7; the D gene is possibly TRBD1 (5 bases). Germline V gene sequence: CDR1 SGHDT, CDR2 YYEEEE. Trimming pared 2 bases from V and 1 base from J, leaving 13 bases between. The CDR3 is 15 amino acids. The CDR3 loop is CASSFYQGISYEQYF. CDR3 coding DNA: TGTGCCAGCAGCTTTTATCAGGGAATTTCCTACGAGCAGTACTTC.

About this clone itself: This specimen includes other DNA sequences encoding the same CDR3. For the CDR3, the DNA is TGTGCCAGCAGCTTGGGGGGACAGTACAATGAGCAGTTCTTC. This gives the protein CASSLGGQYNEQFF. This chain links TRBV7-2 with TRBJ2-1; D possibly corresponds to TRBD1 (7 bases). Germline values: CDR1 SGHTA, CDR2 FQGNSA. This CDR3 region has 14 residues. Trimming cost V 3 bases and J 4 bases, with 10 bases left between them.

The chain has TRBV19 and TRBJ2-7; 13 bases align to TRBD2. This CDR3 is built from 17 residues. Unmatched junction bases numbered 7, after V lost 5 bases and J lost 0 bases. CDR1 LNHDA and CDR2 SQIVND come from the germline V gene (reference sequence). CDR3 protein: CASSPRTSGSHSYEQYF. The CDR3 nucleotides read TGTGCCAGTAGTCCGCGGACTAGCGGGAGTCACTCCTACGAGCAGTACTTC.

The chain links TRBV6-6 to TRBJ1-2; 12 bases match TRBD1. The germline gives CDR1 MNHNY, CDR2 SVGAGI (reference sequence). Trimming removed 5 bases from V and 8 bases from J; junction bases left unmatched: 15. This CDR3 has 17 amino acids. The CDR3 sequence: CASSPLGDRGPGGGYTF. Written as DNA, the CDR3 is TGTGCCAGCAGTCCTCTGGGGGACAGGGGGCCCGGAGGAGGCTACACCTTC.